The following is a TCR beta chain sequence with its context. Trimming took 5 bases from V and 5 from J; bases not matched to a gene: 12. Germline assignment: CDR1 SGHRS and CDR2 YFSETQ. The CDR3 loop spans 16 amino acids. Assay: immunoSEQ multiplex PCR; the TCRdb copy retains only in-frame clones and omits some. The sample shows 86,000 or so clones, 84% of them seen only once. The data were taken from a study of T cells in localized non-small cell lung cancer. The TCR comes from a man aged 40-75 years with stage I lung adenocarcinoma. This chain connects TRBV5-1 to TRBJ2-5; 10 nucleotides line up with TRBD2. Sequencing used peripheral blood, obtained before any cancer treatment. The CDR3 loop reads CASRTGASGGAETQYF. The DNA for the CDR3 is TGCGCCAGCAGAACCGGGGCTAGCGGGGGTGCGGAGACCCAGTACTTC. Full variable domain (outside the CDR3, taken from reference TRBV5-1 and TRBJ2-5): KAGVTQTPRYLIKTRGQQVTLSCSPISGHRSVSWYQQTPGQGLQFLFEYFSETQRNKGNFPGRFSGRQFSNSRSEMNVSTLELGDSALYLCASRTGASGGAETQYFGPGTRLLVL.